Below, 7 T cell receptor beta chains from the same sample are listed, as sequenced in a study of blood T cell repertoires in COVID-19. Here immunoSEQ multiplex PCR was the method, and the copy in TCRdb shows in-frame clones only, minus some. The data show 50,000 or so clones, around 84% seen once. What was sequenced was peripheral blood. The receptors originated from a man aged 50-60 years with acute or convalescent COVID-19.

V gene TRBV5-1 combines with J gene TRBJ2-3, with 9 positions matching TRBD2. The CDR3 consists of 17 residues. CDR1 SGHRS and CDR2 YFSETQ come from the germline V gene. V was pared by 0 bases and J by 1 base, with 6 bases of the junction left unmatched. The CDR3 sequence is CASSLVASGMGTDTQYF. The CDR3 DNA reads TGCGCCAGCAGCTTGGTGGCTAGCGGGATGGGCACAGATACGCAGTATTTT.

This rearrangement joins TRBV3-1 (or the pseudogene TRBV3-2) to TRBJ2-2, with 8 nucleotides matching TRBD2. V lost 2 bases to trimming and J lost 5 bases; unmatched junction nucleotides: 1. The CDR3 runs to 14 residues. Germline CDR1 reads LGHDT; CDR2 reads YNNKEL (reference sequence). CDR3 nucleotide sequence: TGTGCCAGCAGCCAAACGGGAGGGACCGGGGAGCTGTTTTTT. Its translation: CASSQTGGTGELFF.

The chain joins TRBV12-5 to TRBJ1-4; D is ambiguous. This CDR3 comprises 13 residues. Trimming took off 6 bases at V and 7 bases at J, with 12 bases between the two ends. Germline CDR1 is LGHNT and CDR2 is FRNRAP. The CDR3 coding sequence is TGTGCTAGTGGCCTTCGGACTGGTGAAAAACTGTTTTTT. Protein sequence: CASGLRTGEKLFF.

This sequence joins TRBV5-1 and TRBJ2-7; possibly TRBD1 for D (6 bases). Germline V gene data show CDR1 as SGHRS and CDR2 as YFSETQ. Between the trimmed V and J ends, which lost 0 bases and 4 bases, there was a span of 8 bases. The CDR3 covers 13 residues. CDR3 bases: TGCGCCAGCAGCTTGGTTCAGGGGTACGAGCAGTACTTC. Encoded protein: CASSLVQGYEQYF.

The chain couples TRBV19 to TRBJ1-4, with D possibly matching TRBD1 (6 bases). The ends were cut back, 4 bases at V and 7 bases at J, with 16 bases in the middle. The V gene's germline CDR1 is LNHDA and CDR2 SQIVND (reference sequence). CDR3 length: 15 amino acids. CDR3 sequence reads: CASSTPSTGGEKLFF. The CDR3 DNA reads TGTGCCAGTAGTACCCCTTCGACAGGAGGTGAAAAACTGTTTTTT.

The chain employs TRBV6-6 and TRBJ2-1; 7 positions match TRBD2. Germline V gene data show CDR1 as MNHNY and CDR2 as SVGAGI (reference sequence). This CDR3 has 15 residues. V lost 6 bases to trimming and J lost 3 bases; unmatched junction nucleotides: 8. CDR3 residues: CASRRSGVLYNEQFF. Written as DNA, the CDR3 is TGTGCCAGCAGACGGAGCGGGGTTCTCTACAATGAGCAGTTCTTC.

The V and J genes are TRBV19 and TRBJ2-5; maybe TRBD2 (7 bases). Trimming removed 3 bases at V and 5 bases at J, with 19 bases between. CDR1 and CDR2 (germline): LNHDA, SQIVND (reference sequence). The CDR3 contains 16 residues. The CDR3 region has the DNA TGTGCCAGTAGTATCATCGGGGGGCGATTTGGGGAGACCCAGTACTTC. As protein: CASSIIGGRFGETQYF.